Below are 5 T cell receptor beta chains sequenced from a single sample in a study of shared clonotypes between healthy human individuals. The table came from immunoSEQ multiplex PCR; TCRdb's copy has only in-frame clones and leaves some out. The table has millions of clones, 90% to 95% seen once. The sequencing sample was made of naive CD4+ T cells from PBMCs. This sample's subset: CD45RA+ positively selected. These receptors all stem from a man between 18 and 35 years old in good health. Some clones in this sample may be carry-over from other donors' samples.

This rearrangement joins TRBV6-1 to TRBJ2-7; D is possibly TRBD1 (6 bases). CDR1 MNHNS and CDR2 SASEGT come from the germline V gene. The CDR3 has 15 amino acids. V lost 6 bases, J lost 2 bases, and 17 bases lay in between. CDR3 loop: CASRTGTSLAYEQYF. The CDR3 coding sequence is TGTGCCAGCAGAACAGGGACGTCGCTAGCCTACGAGCAGTACTTC.

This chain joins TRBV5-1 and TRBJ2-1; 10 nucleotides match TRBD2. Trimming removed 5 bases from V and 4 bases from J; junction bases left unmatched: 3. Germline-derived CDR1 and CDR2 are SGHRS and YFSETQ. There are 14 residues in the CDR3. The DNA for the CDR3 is TGCGCCAGCAGTACTAGCGGGGCGTACAATGAGCAGTTCTTC. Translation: CASSTSGAYNEQFF.

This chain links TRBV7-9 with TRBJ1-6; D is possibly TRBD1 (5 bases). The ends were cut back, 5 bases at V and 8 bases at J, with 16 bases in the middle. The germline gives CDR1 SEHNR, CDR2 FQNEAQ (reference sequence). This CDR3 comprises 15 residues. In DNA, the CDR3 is TGTGCCAGCAGCGTAACACGGGACGGCGATTCACCCCTCCACTTT. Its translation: CASSVTRDGDSPLHF.

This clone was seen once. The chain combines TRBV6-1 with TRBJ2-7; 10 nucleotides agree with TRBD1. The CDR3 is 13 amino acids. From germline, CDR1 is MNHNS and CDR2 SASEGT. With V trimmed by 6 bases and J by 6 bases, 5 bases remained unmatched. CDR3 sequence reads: CASRRQGAGEQYF. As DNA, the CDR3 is TGTGCCAGCAGGAGACAGGGGGCTGGCGAGCAGTACTTC.

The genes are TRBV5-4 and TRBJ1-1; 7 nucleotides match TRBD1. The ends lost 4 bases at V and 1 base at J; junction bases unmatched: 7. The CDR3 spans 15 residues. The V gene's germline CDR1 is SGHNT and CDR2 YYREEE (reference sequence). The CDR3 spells CASSLSTGPNTEAFF. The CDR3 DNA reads TGTGCCAGCAGCCTTTCGACAGGGCCGAACACTGAAGCTTTCTTT.